This TCR beta chain was sequenced for a study of shared clonotypes between healthy human individuals. Clones were read by immunoSEQ multiplex PCR, and TCRdb kept only the in-frame ones, dropping some. This sample has about 2.1 million clones, with 85% to 95% found just once. In this sample, this clone turned up once. This specimen includes other DNA sequences encoding the same CDR3. Naive CD8 populations comprised CD45RO-negative cells positively selected for CCR7, excluding terminally differentiated effector memory CD45RA+ cells. The TCR originated in a man younger than 35 in good health. Some clones in this sample may be carry-over from other donors' samples. Sequencing was done on a sample of naive CD8+ T cells from PBMCs.

The CDR3 loop is CASGLDRGNEQFF. In DNA, the CDR3 is TGTGCTAGTGGCCTTGACAGGGGGAATGAGCAGTTCTTC. The genes are TRBV12-5 and TRBJ2-1; 9 bases are a match to TRBD1. CDR1 and CDR2 from the germline V gene are LGHNT and FRNRAP. The length of the CDR3 is 13 residues. Losses at the gene ends were 6 bases for V and 7 bases for J; bases not matched to a gene: 4.